This TCR beta chain was documented in a study of beta chain features in type 1 diabetes. Germline assignment: CDR1 SGHRS and CDR2 YFSETQ. Trimming removed 3 bases at V and 3 bases at J, with 12 bases between. There are 14 residues in the CDR3. Remarks on this clone: Antigen: not known.

Findings and limits, study-wide: Patients with Type 1 diabetes showed moderately but significantly shorter TCRB CDR3s in all four CD4+ subsets. The naive, central memory and Treg TCRB repertoires showed an apparent similarity that was greater among patients than among healthy donors. HLA influence on TCRB rearrangement stayed unresolved here.

Sequenced material consisted of expressed TCRB transcripts (all of the isolated RNA was reverse transcribed). This table comes from immunoSEQ multiplex PCR, and its TCRdb copy is limited to in-frame clones, with some not included. Among some 150,000 clones listed, 6.9% were seen once. Each of the CD4+ naive, central memory, regulatory and stem cell-like memory populations was sorted via CD45RO/CCR7/CD25/CD127/CD95/CD27. This receptor was taken from a woman under 40 in good health. The rearrangement uses TRBV5-1 and TRBJ1-1, with D tentatively TRBD1 (6 bases). Sequencing was performed on central memory CD4+ T cells from blood. CDR3 sequence reads: CASSYAGADTEAFF. CDR3 coding DNA: TGCGCCAGCAGCTACGCGGGGGCGGACACTGAAGCTTTCTTT.